This T cell receptor beta chain was recorded in a study of lymphopenia after photon versus proton radiotherapy. The CDR3 has 18 residues. The ends lost 0 bases at V and 2 bases at J; junction bases unmatched: 8. CDR1 is LGHNA and CDR2 is YNFKEQ in the germline V gene. Study-level points and caveats: Better survival with proton therapy was suggested as possible, not demonstrated. Proton therapy kept repertoires fairly stable, unlike photons, which gained effector/memory cells. Post-nadir diversity loss with photons came from oligoclonal expansion, particularly CD8+ Temra cells.

The assay was immunoSEQ multiplex PCR, and TCRdb's table has in-frame clones only and misses some. The data hold over 30,000 clones, with approximately 87% observed a single time. Concerning this clone: Antigen specificity is unknown.

The gene calls are TRBV4-2 and TRBJ2-7; 12 bases fit TRBD2. This TCR came from a woman in her sixties or seventies with pancreatic cancer. The source was peripheral blood, collected from a patient treated with proton-based radiotherapy. CDR3 sequence (DNA): TGTGCCAGCAGCCAAGATCGACTAGCGGGGGTAAAGACCTACGAGCAGTACTTC. Translating gives CASSQDRLAGVKTYEQYF.